Included here is one T cell receptor (beta chain) sequence, with context. Its antigen is not identified. Germline trimming cut 5 bases from V and 8 bases from J; bases unmatched to any gene: 11. Germline V gene data show CDR1 as MDHEN and CDR2 as SYDVKM. This CDR3 is 14 amino acids long. Naive CD8 cells lacked CD45RO and underwent positive selection for CCR7, leaving out terminally differentiated effector memory CD45RA+ cells. This entry belongs to a study of shared clonotypes between healthy human individuals. The study's findings and limits: When compared with the clonotypes that were shared by all four sorted-subset donors, the non-shared clonotypes turned out to have lower generation probabilities.

Measured with immunoSEQ multiplex PCR; TCRdb has only the in-frame clones, and not every one. The profile shows about 2.1 million clones, approximately 92% of them singletons. This receptor was taken from a young man in good health. Some clones in this sample may be carry-over from other donors' samples. Sample: naive CD8+ T cells from PBMCs. The chain combines TRBV28 with TRBJ1-2, with 7 bases fitting TRBD1. The CDR3 is CASSPGTAGGGYTF. For the CDR3, the DNA is TGTGCCAGCAGTCCCGGGACAGCTGGGGGGGGCTACACCTTC.